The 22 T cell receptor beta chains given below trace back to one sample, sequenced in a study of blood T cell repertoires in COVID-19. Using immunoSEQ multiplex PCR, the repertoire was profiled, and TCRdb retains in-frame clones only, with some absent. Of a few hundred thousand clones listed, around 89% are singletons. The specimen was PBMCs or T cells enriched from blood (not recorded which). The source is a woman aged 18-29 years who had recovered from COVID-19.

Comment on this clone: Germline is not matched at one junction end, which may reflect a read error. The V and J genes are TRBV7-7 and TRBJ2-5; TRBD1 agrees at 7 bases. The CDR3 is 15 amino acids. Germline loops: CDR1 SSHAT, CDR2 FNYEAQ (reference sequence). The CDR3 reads CASSLRQGTQETQYF. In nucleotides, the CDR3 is TGTGCTAGCAGCTTACGACAGGGAACTCAAGAGACCCAGTACTTC.

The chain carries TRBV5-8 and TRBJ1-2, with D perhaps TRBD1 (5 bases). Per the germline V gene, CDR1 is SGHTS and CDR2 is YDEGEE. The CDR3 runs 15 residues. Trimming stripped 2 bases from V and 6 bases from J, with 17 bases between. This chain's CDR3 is CASSLIPQGGDGYTF. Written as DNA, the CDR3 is TGTGCCAGCAGCTTAATCCCTCAGGGAGGTGATGGCTACACCTTC.

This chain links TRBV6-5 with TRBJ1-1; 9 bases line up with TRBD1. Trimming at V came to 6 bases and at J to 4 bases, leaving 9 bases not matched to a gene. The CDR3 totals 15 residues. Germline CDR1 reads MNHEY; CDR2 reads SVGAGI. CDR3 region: CASRDTGTGTTEAFF. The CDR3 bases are TGTGCCAGCAGGGATACCGGGACAGGGACCACTGAAGCTTTCTTT.

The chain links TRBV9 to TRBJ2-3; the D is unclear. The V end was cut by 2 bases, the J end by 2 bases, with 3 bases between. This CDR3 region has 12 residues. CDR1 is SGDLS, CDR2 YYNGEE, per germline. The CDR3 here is CASSVITDTQYF. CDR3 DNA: TGTGCCAGCAGCGTCATCACAGATACGCAGTATTTT.

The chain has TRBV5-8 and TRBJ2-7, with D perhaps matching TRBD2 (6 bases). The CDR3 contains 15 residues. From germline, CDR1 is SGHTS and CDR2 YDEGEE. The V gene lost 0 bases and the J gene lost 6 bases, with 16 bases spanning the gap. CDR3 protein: CASSLGGLDSLEQYF. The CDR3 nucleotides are TGTGCCAGCAGCTTGGGGGGACTCGACTCCCTCGAGCAGTACTTC.

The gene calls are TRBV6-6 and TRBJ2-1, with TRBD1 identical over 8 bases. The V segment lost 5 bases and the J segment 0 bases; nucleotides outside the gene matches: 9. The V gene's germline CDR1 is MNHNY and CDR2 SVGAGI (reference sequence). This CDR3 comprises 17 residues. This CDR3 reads CASSRTGPPYSYNEQFF. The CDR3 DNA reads TGTGCCAGCAGTCGGACAGGGCCGCCCTACTCCTACAATGAGCAGTTCTTC.

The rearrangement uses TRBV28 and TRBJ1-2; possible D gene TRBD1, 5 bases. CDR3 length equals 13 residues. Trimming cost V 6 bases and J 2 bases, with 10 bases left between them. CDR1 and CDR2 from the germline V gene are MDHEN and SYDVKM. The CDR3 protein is CASRWGENYGYTF. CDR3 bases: TGTGCCAGCAGGTGGGGGGAAAACTATGGCTACACCTTC.

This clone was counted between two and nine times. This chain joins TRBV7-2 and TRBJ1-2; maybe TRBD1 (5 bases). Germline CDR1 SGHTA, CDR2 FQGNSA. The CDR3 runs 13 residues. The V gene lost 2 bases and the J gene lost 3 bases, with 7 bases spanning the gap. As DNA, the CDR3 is TGTGCCAGCAGCTTAAAAGGGGACTATGGCTACACCTTC. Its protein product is CASSLKGDYGYTF.

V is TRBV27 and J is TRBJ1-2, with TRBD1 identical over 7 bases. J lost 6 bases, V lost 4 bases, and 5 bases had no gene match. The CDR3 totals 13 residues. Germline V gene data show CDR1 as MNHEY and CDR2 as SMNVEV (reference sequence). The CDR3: CASSSRDSHGYTF. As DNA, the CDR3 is TGTGCCAGCAGTTCGAGGGACAGTCATGGCTACACCTTC.

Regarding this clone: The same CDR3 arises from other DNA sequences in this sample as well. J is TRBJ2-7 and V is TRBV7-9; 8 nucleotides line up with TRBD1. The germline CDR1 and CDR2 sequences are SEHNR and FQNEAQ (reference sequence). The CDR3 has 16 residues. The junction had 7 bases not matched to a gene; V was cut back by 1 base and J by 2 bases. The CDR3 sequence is CASSLGDRGRPYEQYF. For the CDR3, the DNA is TGTGCCAGCAGCTTAGGTGACAGGGGACGACCCTACGAGCAGTACTTC.

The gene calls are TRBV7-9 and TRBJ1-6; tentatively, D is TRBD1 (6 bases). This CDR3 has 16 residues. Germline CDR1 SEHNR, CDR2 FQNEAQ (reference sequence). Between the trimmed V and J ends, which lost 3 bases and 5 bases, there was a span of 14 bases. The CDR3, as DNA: TGTGCCAGCAGCTTTCTGCCAGGGGTTAATAATTCACCCCTCCACTTT. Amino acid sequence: CASSFLPGVNNSPLHF.

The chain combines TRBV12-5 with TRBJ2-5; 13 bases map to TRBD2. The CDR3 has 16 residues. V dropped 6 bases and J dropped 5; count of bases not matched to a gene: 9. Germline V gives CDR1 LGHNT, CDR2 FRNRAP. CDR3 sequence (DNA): TGTGCTAGTGGCCCCCGACTAGCGGGGGGCCCGGAGACCCAGTACTTC. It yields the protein CASGPRLAGGPETQYF.

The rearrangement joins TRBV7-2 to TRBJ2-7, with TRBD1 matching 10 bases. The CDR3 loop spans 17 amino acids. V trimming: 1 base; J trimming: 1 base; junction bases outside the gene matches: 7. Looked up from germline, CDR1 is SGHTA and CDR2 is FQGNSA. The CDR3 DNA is TGTGCCAGCAGCTTAGTCGCGGGACAGGGGTTTTCCTACGAGCAGTACTTC. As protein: CASSLVAGQGFSYEQYF.

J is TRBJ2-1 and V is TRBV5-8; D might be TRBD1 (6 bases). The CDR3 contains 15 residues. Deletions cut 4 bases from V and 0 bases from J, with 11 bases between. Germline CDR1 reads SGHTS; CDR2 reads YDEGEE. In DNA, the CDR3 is TGTGCCAGCAGCCGGGTAGGGGGCTCCTACAATGAGCAGTTCTTC. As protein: CASSRVGGSYNEQFF.

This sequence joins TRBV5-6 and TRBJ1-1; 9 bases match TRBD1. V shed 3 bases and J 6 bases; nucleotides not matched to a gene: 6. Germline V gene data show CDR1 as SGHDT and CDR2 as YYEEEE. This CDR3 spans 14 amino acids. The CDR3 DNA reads TGTGCCAGCAGCTGGGGGGGACAGGGCCCTGAAGCTTTCTTT. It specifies CASSWGGQGPEAFF.

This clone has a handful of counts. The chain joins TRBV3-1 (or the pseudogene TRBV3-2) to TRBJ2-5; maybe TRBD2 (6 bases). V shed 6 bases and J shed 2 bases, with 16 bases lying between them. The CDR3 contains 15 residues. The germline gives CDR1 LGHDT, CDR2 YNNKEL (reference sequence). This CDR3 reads CASRTPGAGQETQYF. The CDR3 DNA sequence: TGTGCCAGCAGAACCCCTGGGGCGGGGCAAGAGACCCAGTACTTC.

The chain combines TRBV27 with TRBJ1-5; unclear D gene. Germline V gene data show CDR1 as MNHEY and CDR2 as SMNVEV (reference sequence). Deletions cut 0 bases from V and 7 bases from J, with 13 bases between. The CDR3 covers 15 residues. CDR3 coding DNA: TGTGCCAGCAGTTTATCGGGCACGGCGGGACAGCCCCAGCATTTT. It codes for CASSLSGTAGQPQHF.

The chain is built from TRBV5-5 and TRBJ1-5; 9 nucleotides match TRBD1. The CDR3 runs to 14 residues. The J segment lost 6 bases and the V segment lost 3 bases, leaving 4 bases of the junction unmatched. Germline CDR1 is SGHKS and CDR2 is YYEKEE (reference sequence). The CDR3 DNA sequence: TGTGCCAGCAGCTGGGGACAGGGAGGTCAGCCCCAGCATTTT. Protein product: CASSWGQGGQPQHF.

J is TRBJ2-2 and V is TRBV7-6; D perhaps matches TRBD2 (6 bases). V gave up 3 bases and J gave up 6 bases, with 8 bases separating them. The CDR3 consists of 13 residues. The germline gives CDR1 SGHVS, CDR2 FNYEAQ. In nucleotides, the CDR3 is TGTGCCAGCAGCTTTGCGGGGCCCGGGGAGCTGTTTTTT. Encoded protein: CASSFAGPGELFF.

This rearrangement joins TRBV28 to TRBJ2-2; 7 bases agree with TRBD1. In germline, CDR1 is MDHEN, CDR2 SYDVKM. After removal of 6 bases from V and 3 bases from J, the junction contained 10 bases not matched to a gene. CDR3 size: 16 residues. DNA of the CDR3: TGTGCCAGCAGCCCGACCCTGACAGGGTACACCGGGGAGCTGTTTTTT. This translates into CASSPTLTGYTGELFF.

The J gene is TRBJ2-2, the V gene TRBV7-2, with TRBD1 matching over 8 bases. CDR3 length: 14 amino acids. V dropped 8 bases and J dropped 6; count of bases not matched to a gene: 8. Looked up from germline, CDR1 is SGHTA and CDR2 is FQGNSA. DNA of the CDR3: TGTGCCAGCGCGGCCCAGGGGGCGGCCGGGGAGCTGTTTTTT. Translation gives CASAAQGAAGELFF.

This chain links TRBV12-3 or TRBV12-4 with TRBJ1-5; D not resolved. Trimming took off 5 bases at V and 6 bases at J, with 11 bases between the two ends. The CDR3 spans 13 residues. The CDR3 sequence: CASSASPSQPQHF. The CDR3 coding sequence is TGTGCCAGCAGTGCCTCACCTAGTCAGCCCCAGCATTTT.